Listed below are T cell receptor beta chains from one sample, sequenced in a study of OX40 agonist ivuxolimab in advanced cancers. Libraries were prepared by immunoSEQ multiplex PCR; TCRdb keeps only in-frame clonotypes and omits some of them. The sample carries about 21,000 clones, approximately 86% recorded once. Source: CD4+ or CD8+ T cells sorted from blood, taken in a trial of the OX40 agonist ivuxolimab. The receptors shown here come from an adult with an advanced solid tumor such as melanoma, head and neck, liver or kidney cancer. The CDR3 runs from the conserved cysteine through the conserved F or W. Fields, in order: J gene, V gene, D gene, CDR3 DNA, CDR3 protein. D genes are given only for firm matches.

TRBJ1-1 | TRBV18 | NA | TGTGCCAGCTCACCACCGGGAGGGACCCAAGGGGCTTTCTTT | CASSPPGGTQGAFF
TRBJ2-3 | TRBV7-3 | NA | TGTGCCAGCAGCGCCCTAGCTTCGGATACGCAGTATTTT | CASSALASDTQYF
TRBJ2-7 | TRBV4-1 | NA | TGCGCCAGCAGCCAAGATGGGGGGAGCTCCTACGAGCAGTACTTC | CASSQDGGSSYEQYF
TRBJ2-7 | TRBV28 | TRBD1 | TGTGCCAGCAGTGTCGACAGGGGGCAGCGCGAGCAGTACTTC | CASSVDRGQREQYF
TRBJ1-5 | TRBV5-6 | NA | TGTGCCAGCAGCGGCGGGGTGGGTGGTCAGCCCCAGCATTTT | CASSGGVGGQPQHF
TRBJ1-2 | TRBV4-1 | TRBD1 | TGCGCCAGCAGCCAACACAGGGGAGCTAACTATGGCTACACCTTC | CASSQHRGANYGYTF
TRBJ1-5 | TRBV6-1 | NA | TGTGCCAGCAGTGAAGCGGGGTATAGCAATCAGCCCCAGCATTTT | CASSEAGYSNQPQHF
TRBJ1-5 | TRBV19 | NA | TGTGCCAGTAGTGCCATGGGGGGCGCTTATCAGCCCCAGCATTTT | CASSAMGGAYQPQHF
TRBJ1-1 | TRBV6-5 | NA | TGTGCCAGCAGTTACAAAATTACAGGGAACACTGAAGCTTTCTTT | CASSYKITGNTEAFF
TRBJ2-1 | TRBV19 | TRBD1 | TGTGCCAGTAGTATAGCTGGACAGGGGTACAATGAGCAGTTCTTC | CASSIAGQGYNEQFF